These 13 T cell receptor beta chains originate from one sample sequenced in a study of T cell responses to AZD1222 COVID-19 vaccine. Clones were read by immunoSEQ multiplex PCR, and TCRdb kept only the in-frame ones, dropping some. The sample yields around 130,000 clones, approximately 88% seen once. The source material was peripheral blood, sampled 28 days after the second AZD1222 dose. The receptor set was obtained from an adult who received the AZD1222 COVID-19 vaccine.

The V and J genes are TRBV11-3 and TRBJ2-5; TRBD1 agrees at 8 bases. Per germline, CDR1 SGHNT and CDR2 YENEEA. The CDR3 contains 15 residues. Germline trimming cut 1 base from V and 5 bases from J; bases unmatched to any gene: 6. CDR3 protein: CASSLALQGDETQYF. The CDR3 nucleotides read TGTGCCAGCAGCTTAGCGCTACAGGGGGACGAGACCCAGTACTTC.

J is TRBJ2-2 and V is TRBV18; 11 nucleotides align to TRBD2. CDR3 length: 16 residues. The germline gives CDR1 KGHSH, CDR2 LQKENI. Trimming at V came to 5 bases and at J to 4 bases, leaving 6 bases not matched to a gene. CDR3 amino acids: CASSTTSGGLTGELFF. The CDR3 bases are TGTGCCAGCTCAACAACTAGCGGGGGTCTCACCGGGGAGCTGTTTTTT. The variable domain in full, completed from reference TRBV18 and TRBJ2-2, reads NAGVMQNPRHLVRRRGQEARLRCSPMKGHSHVYWYRQLPEEGLKFMVYLQKENIIDESGMPKERFSAEFPKEGPSILRIQQVVRGDSAAYFCASSTTSGGLTGELFFGEGSRLTVL.

The CDR3 DNA sequence: TGTGCCATCAGCCAAACAGAATCCTATGGCTACACCTTC. This translates into CAISQTESYGYTF. The chain links TRBV10-3 to TRBJ1-2, with D unresolved. There are 13 residues in the CDR3. Germline V CDR1 and CDR2: ENHRY, SYGVKD. Trimming removed 6 bases at V and 4 bases at J, with 12 bases between.

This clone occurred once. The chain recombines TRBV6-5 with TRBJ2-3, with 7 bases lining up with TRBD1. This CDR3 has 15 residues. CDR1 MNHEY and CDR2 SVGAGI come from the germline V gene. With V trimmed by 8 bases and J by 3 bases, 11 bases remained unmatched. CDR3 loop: CASGDEGARTDTQYF. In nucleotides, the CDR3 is TGTGCCAGCGGCGACGAGGGGGCTCGGACAGATACGCAGTATTTT.

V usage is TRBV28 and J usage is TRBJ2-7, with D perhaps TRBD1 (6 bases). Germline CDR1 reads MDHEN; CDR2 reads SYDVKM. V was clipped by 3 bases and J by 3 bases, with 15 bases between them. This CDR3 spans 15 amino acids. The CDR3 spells CASSFSDRINYEQYF. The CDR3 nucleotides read TGTGCCAGCAGTTTTTCTGACAGGATAAACTACGAGCAGTACTTC.

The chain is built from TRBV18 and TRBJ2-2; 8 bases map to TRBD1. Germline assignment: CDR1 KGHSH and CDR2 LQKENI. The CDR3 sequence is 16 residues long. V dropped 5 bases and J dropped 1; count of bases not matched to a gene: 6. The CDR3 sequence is CASSLTGAGNTGELFF. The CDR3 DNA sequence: TGTGCCAGCTCATTGACAGGGGCCGGGAACACCGGGGAGCTGTTTTTT.

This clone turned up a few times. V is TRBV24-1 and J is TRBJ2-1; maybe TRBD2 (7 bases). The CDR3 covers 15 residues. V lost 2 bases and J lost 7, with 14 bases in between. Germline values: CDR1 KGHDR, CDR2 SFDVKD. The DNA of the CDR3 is TGTGCCACCAGTGATTGGGGGGGCGGTACGAATGAGCAGTTCTTC. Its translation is CATSDWGGGTNEQFF.

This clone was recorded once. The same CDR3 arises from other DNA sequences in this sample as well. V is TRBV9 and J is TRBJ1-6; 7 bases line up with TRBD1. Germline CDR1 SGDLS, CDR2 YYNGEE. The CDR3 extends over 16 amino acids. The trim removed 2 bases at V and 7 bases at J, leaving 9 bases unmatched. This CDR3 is CASSVGVGTENSPLHF. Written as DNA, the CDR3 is TGTGCCAGCAGCGTGGGGGTGGGGACAGAGAATTCACCCCTCCACTTT.

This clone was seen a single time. The CDR3 DNA sequence: TGTGCCAGCAGCTTAGACATCTCGAACACTGAAGCTTTCTTT. It specifies CASSLDISNTEAFF. The V gene is TRBV7-9, the J gene TRBJ1-1; no clear D. Germline-derived CDR1 and CDR2 are SEHNR and FQNEAQ (reference sequence). The CDR3 sequence is 14 residues long. The V end was cut by 1 base, the J end by 1 base, with 7 bases between.

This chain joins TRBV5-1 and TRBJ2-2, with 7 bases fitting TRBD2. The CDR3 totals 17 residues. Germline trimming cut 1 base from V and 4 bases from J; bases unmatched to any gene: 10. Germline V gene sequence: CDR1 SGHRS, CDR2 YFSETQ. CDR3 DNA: TGCGCCAGCAGCTTGAGAATGTCGGGGGGTCCCACCGGGGAGCTGTTTTTT. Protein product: CASSLRMSGGPTGELFF.

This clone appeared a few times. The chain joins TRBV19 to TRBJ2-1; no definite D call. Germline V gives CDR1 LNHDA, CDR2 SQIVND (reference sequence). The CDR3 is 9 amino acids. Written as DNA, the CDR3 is TGTGCGGCCGGTAATGAGCAGTTCTTC. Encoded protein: CAAGNEQFF. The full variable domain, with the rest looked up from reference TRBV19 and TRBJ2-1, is DGGITQSPKYLFRKEGQNVTLSCEQNLNHDAMYWYRQDPGQGLRLIYYSQIVNDFQKGDIAEGYSVSREKKESFPLTVTSAQKNPTAFYLCAAGNEQFFGPGTRLTVL.

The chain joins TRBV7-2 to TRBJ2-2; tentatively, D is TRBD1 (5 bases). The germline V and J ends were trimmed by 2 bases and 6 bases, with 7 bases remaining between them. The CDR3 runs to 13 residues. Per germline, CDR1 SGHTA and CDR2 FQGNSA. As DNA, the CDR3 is TGTGCCAGCAGCTTACTAGGGGCCGGGGAGCTGTTTTTT. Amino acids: CASSLLGAGELFF. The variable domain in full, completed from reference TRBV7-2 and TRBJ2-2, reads GAGVSQSPSNKVTEKGKDVELRCDPISGHTALYWYRQSLGQGLEFLIYFQGNSAPDKSGLPSDRFSAERTGGSVSTLTIQRTQQEDSAVYLCASSLLGAGELFFGEGSRLTVL.

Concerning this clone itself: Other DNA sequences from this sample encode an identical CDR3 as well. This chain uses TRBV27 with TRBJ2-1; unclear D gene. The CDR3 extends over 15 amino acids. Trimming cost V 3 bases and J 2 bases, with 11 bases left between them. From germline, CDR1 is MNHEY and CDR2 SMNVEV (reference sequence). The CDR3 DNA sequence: TGTGCCAGCAGTTTGTCCGTTGCCCCCTACAATGAGCAGTTCTTC. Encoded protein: CASSLSVAPYNEQFF.